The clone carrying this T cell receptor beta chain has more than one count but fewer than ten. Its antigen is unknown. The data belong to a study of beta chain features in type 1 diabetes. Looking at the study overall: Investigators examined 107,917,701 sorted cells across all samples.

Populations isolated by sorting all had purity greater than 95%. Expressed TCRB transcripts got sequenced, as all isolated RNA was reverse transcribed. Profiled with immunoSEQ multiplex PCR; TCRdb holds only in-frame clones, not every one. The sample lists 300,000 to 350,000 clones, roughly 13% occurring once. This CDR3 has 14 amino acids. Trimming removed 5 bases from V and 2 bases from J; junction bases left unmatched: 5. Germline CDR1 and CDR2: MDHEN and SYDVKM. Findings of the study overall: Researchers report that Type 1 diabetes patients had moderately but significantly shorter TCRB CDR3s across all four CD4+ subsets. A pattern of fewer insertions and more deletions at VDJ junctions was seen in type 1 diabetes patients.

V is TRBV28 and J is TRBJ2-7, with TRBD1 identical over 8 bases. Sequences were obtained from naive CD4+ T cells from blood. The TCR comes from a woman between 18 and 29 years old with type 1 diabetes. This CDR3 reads CASSPRTGTYEQYF. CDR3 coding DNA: TGTGCCAGCAGTCCACGGACAGGGACCTACGAGCAGTACTTC.